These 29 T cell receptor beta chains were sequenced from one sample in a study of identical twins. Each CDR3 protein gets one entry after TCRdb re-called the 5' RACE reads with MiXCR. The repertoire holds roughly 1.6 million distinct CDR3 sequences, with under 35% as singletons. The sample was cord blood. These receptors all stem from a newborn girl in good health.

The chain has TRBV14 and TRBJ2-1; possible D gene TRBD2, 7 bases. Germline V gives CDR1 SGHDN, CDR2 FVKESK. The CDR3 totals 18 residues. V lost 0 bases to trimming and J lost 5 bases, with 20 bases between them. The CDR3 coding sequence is TGTGCCAGCAGCCAAGATCGGTGGAGGGGGGGTTCCCACAATGAGCAGTTCTTC. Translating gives CASSQDRWRGGSHNEQFF.

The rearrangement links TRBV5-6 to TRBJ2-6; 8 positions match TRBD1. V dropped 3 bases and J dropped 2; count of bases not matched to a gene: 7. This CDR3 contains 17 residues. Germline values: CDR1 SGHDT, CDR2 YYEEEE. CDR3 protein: CASSSTPTGAGANVLTF. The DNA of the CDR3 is TGTGCCAGCAGCTCGACTCCGACAGGGGCTGGGGCCAACGTCCTGACTTTC.

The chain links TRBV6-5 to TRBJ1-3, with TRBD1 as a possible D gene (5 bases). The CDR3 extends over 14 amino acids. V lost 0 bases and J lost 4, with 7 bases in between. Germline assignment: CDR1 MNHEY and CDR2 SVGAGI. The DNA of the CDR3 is TGTGCCAGCAGTTACTCAGGGGCAGGAAACACCATATATTTT. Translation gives CASSYSGAGNTIYF.

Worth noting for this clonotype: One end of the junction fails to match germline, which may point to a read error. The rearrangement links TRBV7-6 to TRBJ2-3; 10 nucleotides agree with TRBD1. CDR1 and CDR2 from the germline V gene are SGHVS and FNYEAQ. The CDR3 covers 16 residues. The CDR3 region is CASSHGTGAVTGTQYF. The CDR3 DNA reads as TGTGCCAGCAGCCATGGGACAGGGGCTGTCACAGGTACGCAGTATTTT.

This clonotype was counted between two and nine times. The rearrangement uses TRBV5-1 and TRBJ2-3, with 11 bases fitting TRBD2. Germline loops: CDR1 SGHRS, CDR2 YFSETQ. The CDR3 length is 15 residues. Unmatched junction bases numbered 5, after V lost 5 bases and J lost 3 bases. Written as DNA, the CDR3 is TGCGCCAGCAGGATAGCGGGAGGGAGGACAGATACGCAGTATTTT. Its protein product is CASRIAGGRTDTQYF.

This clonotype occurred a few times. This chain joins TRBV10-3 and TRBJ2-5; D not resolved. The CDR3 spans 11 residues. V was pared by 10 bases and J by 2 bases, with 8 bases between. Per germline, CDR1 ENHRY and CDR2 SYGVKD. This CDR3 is CATRLQETQYF. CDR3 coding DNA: TGTGCCACCCGGTTACAAGAGACCCAGTACTTC.

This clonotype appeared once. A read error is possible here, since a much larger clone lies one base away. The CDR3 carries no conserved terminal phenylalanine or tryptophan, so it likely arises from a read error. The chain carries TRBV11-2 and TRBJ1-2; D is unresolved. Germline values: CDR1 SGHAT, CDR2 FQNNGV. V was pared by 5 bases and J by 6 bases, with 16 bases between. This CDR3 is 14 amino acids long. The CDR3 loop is CASSPSAQLHGYTL. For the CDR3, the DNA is TGTGCCAGCAGCCCCTCGGCACAACTCCATGGCTACACCTTG.

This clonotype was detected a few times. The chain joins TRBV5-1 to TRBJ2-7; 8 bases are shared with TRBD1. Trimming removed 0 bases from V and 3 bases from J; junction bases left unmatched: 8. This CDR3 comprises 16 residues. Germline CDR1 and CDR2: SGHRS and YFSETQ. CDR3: CASSLAARDRIYEQYF. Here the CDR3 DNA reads TGCGCCAGCAGCTTGGCGGCCCGGGACAGGATCTACGAGCAGTACTTC.

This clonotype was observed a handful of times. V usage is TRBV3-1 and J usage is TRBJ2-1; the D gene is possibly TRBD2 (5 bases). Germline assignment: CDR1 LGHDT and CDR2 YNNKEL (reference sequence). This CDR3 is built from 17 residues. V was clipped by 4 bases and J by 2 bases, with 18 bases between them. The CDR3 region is CASSPPLRRVPYNEQFF. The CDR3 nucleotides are TGTGCCAGCAGCCCCCCCTTGCGGCGGGTCCCCTACAATGAGCAGTTCTTC.

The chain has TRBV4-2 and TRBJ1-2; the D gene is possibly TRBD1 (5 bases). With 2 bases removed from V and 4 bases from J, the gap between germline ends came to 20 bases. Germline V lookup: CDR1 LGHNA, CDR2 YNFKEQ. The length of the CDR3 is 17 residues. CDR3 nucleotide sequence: TGTGCCAGCAGCCAAAAGAACCCCGGGACGGGGTTCTATGGCTACACCTTC. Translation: CASSQKNPGTGFYGYTF.

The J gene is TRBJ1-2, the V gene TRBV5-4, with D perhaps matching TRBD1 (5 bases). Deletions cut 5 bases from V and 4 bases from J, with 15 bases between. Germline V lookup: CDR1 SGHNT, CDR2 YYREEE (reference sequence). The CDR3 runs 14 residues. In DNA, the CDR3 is TGTGCCAGCAGAACTTTTGGGGGAAGCTATGGCTACACCTTC. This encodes CASRTFGGSYGYTF.

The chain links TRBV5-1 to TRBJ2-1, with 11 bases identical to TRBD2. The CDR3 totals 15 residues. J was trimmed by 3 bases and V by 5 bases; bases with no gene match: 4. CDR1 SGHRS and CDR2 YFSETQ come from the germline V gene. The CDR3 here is CASRVLAGDYNEQFF. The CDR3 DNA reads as TGCGCCAGCAGAGTACTAGCGGGAGACTACAATGAGCAGTTCTTC.

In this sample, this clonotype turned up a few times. In DNA, the CDR3 is TGTGCCAGCAGCTCGGACAGGAAGAATTATGGCTACACCTTC. This encodes CASSSDRKNYGYTF. This chain links TRBV7-9 with TRBJ1-2, with 7 bases aligning to TRBD1. V shed 4 bases and J 5 bases; nucleotides not matched to a gene: 7. The length of the CDR3 is 14 residues. The germline V gene encodes CDR1 SEHNR and CDR2 FQNEAQ (reference sequence).

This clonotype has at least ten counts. The CDR3 DNA reads as TGTGCCAGTACAGGGAACTATGGCTACACCTTC. Translation: CASTGNYGYTF. The chain links TRBV28 to TRBJ1-2; D might be TRBD1 (6 bases). The V end lost 9 bases, the J end lost 2 bases, and 7 bases lay between the germline ends. The germline V gene has CDR1 MDHEN and CDR2 SYDVKM. The CDR3 sequence is 11 residues long.

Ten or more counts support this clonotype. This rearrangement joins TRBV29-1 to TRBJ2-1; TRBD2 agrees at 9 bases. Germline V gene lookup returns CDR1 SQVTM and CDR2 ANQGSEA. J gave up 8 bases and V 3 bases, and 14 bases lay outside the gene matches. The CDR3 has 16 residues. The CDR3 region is CSVDLRAGGLVDEQFF. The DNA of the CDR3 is TGCAGCGTTGATCTGCGTGCGGGGGGGTTGGTGGATGAGCAGTTCTTC.

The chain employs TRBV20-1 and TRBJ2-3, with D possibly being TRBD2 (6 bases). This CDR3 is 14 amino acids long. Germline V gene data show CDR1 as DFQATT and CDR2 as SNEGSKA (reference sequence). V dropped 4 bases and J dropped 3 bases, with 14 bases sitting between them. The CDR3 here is CSAITRLGTDTQYF. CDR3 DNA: TGCAGTGCTATAACTAGACTAGGGACAGATACGCAGTATTTT.

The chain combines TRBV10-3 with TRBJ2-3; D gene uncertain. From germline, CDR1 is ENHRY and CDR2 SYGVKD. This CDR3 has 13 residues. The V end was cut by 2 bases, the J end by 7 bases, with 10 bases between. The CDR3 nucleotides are TGTGCCATCAGTGAGCGGACGGAAAATACGCAGTATTTT. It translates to CAISERTENTQYF.

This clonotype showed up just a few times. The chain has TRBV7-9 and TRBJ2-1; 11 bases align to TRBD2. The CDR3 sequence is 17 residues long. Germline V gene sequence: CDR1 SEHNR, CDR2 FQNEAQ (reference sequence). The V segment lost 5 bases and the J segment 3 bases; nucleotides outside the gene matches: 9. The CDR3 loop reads CASSPPRLAGYYNEQFF. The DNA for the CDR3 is TGTGCCAGCAGCCCCCCCCGACTAGCGGGGTACTACAATGAGCAGTTCTTC.

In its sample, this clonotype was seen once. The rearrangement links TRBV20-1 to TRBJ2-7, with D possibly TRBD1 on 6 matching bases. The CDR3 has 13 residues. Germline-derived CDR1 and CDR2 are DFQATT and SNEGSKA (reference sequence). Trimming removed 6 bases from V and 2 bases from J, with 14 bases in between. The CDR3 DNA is TGCAGTGCCATAAGGGCAGGGGCCTACGAGCAGTACTTC. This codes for CSAIRAGAYEQYF.

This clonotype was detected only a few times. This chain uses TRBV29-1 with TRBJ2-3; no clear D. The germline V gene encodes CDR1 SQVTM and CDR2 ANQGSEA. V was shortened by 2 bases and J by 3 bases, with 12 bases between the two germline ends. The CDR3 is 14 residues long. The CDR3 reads CSVESPQITDTQYF. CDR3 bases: TGCAGCGTTGAATCCCCGCAAATAACAGATACGCAGTATTTT.

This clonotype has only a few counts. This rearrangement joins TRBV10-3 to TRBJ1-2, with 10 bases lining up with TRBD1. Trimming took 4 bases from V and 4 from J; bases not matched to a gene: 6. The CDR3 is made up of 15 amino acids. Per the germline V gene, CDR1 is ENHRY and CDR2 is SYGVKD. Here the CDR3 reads CAISGGQGLVYGYTF. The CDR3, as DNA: TGTGCCATCAGTGGGGGACAGGGGCTCGTCTATGGCTACACCTTC.

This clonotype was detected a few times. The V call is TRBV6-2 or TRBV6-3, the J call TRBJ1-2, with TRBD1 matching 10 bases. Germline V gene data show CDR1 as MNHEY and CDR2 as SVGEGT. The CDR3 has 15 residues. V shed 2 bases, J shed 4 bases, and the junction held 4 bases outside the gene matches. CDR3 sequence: CASSYPGQGIYGYTF. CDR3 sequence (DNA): TGTGCCAGCAGTTACCCGGGACAGGGGATCTATGGCTACACCTTC.

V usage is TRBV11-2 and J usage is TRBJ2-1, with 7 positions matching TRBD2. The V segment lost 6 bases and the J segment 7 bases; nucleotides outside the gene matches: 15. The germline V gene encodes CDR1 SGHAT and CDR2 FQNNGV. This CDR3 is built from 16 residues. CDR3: CASRIGLGGRGNEQFF. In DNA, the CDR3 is TGTGCCAGCAGGATAGGATTGGGCGGGAGAGGAAATGAGCAGTTCTTC.

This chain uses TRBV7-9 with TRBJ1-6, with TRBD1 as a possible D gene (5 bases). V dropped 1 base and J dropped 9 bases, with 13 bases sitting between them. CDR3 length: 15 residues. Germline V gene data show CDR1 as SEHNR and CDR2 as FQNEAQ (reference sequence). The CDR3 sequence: CASSLERGMGSPLHF. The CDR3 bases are TGTGCCAGCAGCTTAGAGCGGGGGATGGGTTCACCCCTCCACTTT.

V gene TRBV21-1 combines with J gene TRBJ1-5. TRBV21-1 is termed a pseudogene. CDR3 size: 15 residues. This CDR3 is CARGGRIPFNQPQHF. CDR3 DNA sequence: TGTGCCCGTGGAGGACGGATCCCATTCAATCAGCCCCAGCATTTT.

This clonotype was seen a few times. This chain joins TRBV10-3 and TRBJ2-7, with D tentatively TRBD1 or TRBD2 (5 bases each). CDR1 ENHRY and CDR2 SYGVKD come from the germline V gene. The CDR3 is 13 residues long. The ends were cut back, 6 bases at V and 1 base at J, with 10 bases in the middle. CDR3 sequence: CAISWDGSYEQYF. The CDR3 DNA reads TGTGCCATCAGCTGGGACGGATCCTACGAGCAGTACTTC.

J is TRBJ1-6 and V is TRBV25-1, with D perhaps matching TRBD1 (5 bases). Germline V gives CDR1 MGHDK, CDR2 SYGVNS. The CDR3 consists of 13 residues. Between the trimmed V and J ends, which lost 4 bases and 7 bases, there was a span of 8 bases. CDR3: CASSGAGNSPLHF. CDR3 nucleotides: TGTGCCAGCAGTGGGGCAGGGAATTCACCCCTCCACTTT.

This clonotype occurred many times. DNA for the CDR3: TGCGCCAGCAGCCATGACACAGGGGTTACCGGGGAGCTGTTTTTT. Encoded protein: CASSHDTGVTGELFF. This chain connects TRBV4-3 to TRBJ2-2, with 7 bases that match TRBD1. Germline CDR1 is LGHNA and CDR2 is YSLEER. CDR3 length equals 15 residues. The V segment lost 3 bases and the J segment 5 bases; nucleotides outside the gene matches: 6.

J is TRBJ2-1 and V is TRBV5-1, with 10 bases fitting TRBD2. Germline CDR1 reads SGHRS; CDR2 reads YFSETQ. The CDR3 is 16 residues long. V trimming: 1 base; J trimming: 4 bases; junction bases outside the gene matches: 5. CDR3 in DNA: TGCGCCAGCAGCTTGTTGGTAGCGGGGGGATACAATGAGCAGTTCTTC. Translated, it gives CASSLLVAGGYNEQFF.